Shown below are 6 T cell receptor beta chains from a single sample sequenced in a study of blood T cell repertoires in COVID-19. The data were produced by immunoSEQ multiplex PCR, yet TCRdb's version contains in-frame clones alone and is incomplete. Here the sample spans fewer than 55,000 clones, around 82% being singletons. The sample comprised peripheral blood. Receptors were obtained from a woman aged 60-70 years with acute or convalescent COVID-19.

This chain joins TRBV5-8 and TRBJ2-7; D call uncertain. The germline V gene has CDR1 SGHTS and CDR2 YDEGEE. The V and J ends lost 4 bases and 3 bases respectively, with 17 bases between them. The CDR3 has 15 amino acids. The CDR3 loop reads CASSPESVAYYEQYF. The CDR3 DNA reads TGTGCCAGCAGCCCAGAGAGCGTGGCCTACTACGAGCAGTACTTC.

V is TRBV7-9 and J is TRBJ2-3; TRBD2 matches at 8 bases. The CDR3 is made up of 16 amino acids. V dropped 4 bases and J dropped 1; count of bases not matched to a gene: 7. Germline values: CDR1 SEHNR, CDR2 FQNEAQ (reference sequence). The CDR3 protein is CASSSRAGARTDTQYF. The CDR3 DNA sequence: TGTGCCAGCAGCTCCCGAGCGGGGGCCCGCACAGATACGCAGTATTTT. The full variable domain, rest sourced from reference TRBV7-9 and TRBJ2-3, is DTGVSQNPRHKITKRGQNVTFRCDPISEHNRLYWYRQTLGQGPEFLTYFQNEAQLEKSRLLSDRFSAERPKGSFSTLEIQRTEQGDSAMYLCASSSRAGARTDTQYFGPGTRLTVL.

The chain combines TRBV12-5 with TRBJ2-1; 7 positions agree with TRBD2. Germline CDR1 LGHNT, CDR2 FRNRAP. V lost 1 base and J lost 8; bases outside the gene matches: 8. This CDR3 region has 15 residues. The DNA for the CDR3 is TGTGCTAGTGGTTTGGGTACTCCGGGAGGCCATGAGCAGTTCTTC. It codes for CASGLGTPGGHEQFF. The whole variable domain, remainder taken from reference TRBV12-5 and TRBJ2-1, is DARVTQTPRHKVTEMGQEVTMRCQPILGHNTVFWYRQTMMQGLELLAYFRNRAPLDDSGMPKDRFSAEMPDATLATLKIQPSEPRDSAVYFCASGLGTPGGHEQFFGPGTRLTVL.

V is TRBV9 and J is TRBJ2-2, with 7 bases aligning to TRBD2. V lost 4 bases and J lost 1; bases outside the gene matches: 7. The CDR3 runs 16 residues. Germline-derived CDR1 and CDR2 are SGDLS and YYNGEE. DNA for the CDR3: TGTGCCAGCAGCAGGCGAGCGGGGCAGAACACCGGGGAGCTGTTTTTT. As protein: CASSRRAGQNTGELFF.

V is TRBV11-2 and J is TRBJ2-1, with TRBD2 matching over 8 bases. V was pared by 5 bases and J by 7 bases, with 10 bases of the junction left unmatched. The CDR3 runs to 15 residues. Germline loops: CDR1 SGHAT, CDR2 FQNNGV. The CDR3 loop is CASSLGLGEPNEQFF. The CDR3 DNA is TGTGCCAGCAGCCTGGGACTAGGAGAACCGAATGAGCAGTTCTTC.

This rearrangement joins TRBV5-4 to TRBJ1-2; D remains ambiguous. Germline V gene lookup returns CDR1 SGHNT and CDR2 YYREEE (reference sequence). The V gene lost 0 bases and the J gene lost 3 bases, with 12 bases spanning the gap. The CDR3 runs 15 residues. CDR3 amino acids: CASSLGRDFDYGYTF. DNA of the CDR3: TGTGCCAGCAGCTTGGGGAGGGATTTCGACTATGGCTACACCTTC.